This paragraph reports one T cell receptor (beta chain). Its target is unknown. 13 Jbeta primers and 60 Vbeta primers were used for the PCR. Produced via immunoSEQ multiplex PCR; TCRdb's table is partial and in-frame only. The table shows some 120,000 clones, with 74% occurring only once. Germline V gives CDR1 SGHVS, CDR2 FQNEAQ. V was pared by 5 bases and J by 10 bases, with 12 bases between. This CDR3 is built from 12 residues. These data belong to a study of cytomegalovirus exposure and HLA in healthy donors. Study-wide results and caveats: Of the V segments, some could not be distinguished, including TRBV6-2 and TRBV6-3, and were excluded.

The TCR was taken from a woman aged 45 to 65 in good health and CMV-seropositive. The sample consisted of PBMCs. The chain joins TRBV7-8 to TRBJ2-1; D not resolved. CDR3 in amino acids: CASSPPSAEQFF. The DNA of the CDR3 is TGTGCCAGCAGCCCTCCGTCCGCGGAGCAGTTCTTC.